The TCR beta chain under discussion was sequenced for a study of response to subunit inactivated influenza vaccine. V lost 3 bases, J lost 3 bases, and 10 bases stayed unmatched. Germline V gene sequence: CDR1 SGDLS, CDR2 YYNGEE. The CDR3 runs to 17 residues. Each CDR3 protein is one row after TCRdb ran MiXCR on the RT-PCR reads. This table holds approximately 500,000 distinct CDR3 sequences, approximately 22% found once. These data also formed part of another study, on T cells expressing NK-cell markers. Per that paper: With UMIs, 5'RACE template switching was used to make TCR beta cDNA. In sorted CD3+CD56+NKG2C+, CD3+CD56+NKG2C- and CD3+CD56-NKG2C+ T cells, TCR beta repertoires were obtained. The study sequenced eight donors, seven HCMV-seropositive and one seronegative. A range of about 1.0-8% of CD8+ T cells consisted of dominant NKG2C+ clonotypes in more than five donors. One observes that, in a handful of donors, these clonotypes were also the leading ones within the CD3+CD56-NKG2C+ fraction.

The receptor's source is a man in his forties or fifties who received an inactivated influenza vaccine. This sample comprised CD4+ T cells sorted from PBMCs, obtained 11 to 12 days after vaccination. This sequence joins TRBV9 and TRBJ2-1, with 9 bases aligning to TRBD2. CDR3 amino acids: CASSAEVLAGYYNEQFF. CDR3 bases: TGTGCCAGCAGCGCGGAAGTACTAGCGGGTTACTACAATGAGCAGTTCTTC.